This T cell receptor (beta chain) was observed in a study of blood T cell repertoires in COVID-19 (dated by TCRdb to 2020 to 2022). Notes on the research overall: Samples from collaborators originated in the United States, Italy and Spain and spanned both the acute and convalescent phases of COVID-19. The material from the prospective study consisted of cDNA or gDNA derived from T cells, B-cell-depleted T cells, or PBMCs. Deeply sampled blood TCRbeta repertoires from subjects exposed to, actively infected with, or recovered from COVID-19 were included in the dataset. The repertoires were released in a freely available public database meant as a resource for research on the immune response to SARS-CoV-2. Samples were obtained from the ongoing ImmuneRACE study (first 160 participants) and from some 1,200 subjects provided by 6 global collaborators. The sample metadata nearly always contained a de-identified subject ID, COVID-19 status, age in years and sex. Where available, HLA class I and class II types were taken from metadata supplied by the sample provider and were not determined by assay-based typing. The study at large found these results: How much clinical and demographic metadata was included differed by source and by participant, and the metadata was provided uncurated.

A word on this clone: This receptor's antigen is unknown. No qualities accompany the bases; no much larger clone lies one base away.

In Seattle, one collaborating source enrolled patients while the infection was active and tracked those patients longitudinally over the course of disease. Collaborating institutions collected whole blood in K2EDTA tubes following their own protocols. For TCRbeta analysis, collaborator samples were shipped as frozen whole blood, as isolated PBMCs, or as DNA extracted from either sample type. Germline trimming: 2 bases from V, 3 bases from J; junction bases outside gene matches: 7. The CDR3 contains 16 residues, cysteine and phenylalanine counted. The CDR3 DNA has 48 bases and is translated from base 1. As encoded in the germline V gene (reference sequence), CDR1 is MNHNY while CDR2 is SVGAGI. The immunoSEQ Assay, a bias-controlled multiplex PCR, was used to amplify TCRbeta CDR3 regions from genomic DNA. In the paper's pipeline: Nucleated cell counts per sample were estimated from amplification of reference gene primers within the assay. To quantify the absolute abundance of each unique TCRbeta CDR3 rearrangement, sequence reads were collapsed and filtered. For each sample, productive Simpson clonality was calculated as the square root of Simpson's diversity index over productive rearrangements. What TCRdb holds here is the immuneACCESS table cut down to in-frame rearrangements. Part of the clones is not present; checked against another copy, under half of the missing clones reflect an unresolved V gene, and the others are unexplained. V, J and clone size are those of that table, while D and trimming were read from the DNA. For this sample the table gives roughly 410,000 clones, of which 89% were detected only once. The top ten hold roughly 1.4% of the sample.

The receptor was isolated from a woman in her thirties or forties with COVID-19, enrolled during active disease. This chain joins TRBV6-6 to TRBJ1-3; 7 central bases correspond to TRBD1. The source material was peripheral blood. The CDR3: CASSYPPTGSGNTIYF. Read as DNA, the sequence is TGTGCCAGCAGTTACCCCCCGACAGGGAGTGGAAACACCATATATTTT.